This passage covers 29 T cell receptor beta chains from one sample sequenced in a study of blood T cells in healthy people across ages. Primed by a sample-barcoded 5' primer and a J-beta primer mix, a second PCR proceeded for 7 to 11 cycles. TCRdb re-called the 5' RACE reads with MiXCR, one entry per CDR3 protein. The table lists under 800,000 distinct CDR3 sequences, 20% to 25% of them singletons, with 3.5% to 4% in the top ten. The sample consisted of blood. All receptors derive from a man between 65 and 85 years old in good health.

About this clonotype itself: One junction end disagrees with the germline gene, perhaps due to a read error. The V gene is TRBV3-1, the J gene TRBJ2-1; maybe TRBD2 (7 bases). In germline, CDR1 is LGHDT, CDR2 YNNKEL (reference sequence). The CDR3 runs 13 residues. The CDR3 sequence: CASRQGGENEQFF. The CDR3 region has the DNA TGTGCCAGCAGGCAAGGGGGGGAAAATGAGCAGTTCTTC.

A few counts support this clonotype. J is TRBJ2-1 and V is TRBV11-1; a weak D match, TRBD1 (5 bases). The germline V and J ends were trimmed by 5 bases and 0 bases, with 11 bases remaining between them. The CDR3 consists of 15 residues. The germline V gene has CDR1 SGHAT and CDR2 FQDESV (reference sequence). The CDR3 sequence: CASSQETVSYNEQFF. CDR3 coding DNA: TGTGCCAGCAGCCAAGAGACAGTCTCCTACAATGAGCAGTTCTTC. Full variable domain (rest looked up from reference TRBV11-1 and TRBJ2-1): EAEVAQSPRYKITEKSQAVAFWCDPISGHATLYWYRQILGQGPELLVQFQDESVVDDSQLPKDRFSAERLKGVDSTLKIQPAELGDSAMYLCASSQETVSYNEQFFGPGTRLTVL.

The chain is built from TRBV6-5 and TRBJ1-1; D is unclear. This CDR3 contains 13 residues. Between the trimmed V and J ends, which lost 5 bases and 8 bases, there was a span of 15 bases. Germline CDR1 reads MNHEY; CDR2 reads SVGAGI. The CDR3 is CASSTTPDLEAFF. As DNA, the CDR3 is TGTGCCAGCAGTACTACCCCAGACCTGGAAGCTTTCTTT.

This clonotype has a single count. The chain employs TRBV3-1 and TRBJ2-7; 9 bases agree with TRBD1. The CDR3 spans 12 residues. The germline V gene encodes CDR1 LGHDT and CDR2 YNNKEL (reference sequence). With 3 bases clipped from V and 10 bases from J, the junction kept 4 bases outside the gene matches. CDR3 sequence: CASSHGQGIQYF. CDR3 nucleotides: TGTGCCAGCAGCCACGGACAGGGGATACAGTACTTC.

The table lists this clonotype with many counts. The J gene is TRBJ2-1, the V gene TRBV2; D tentatively fits TRBD1 or TRBD2 (5 bases each). Looked up from germline, CDR1 is SNHLY and CDR2 is FYNNEI. The CDR3 is 13 residues long. V shed 7 bases and J shed 7 bases, with 14 bases lying between them. CDR3 sequence reads: CASIPLGENEQFF. The CDR3, as DNA: TGTGCCAGCATCCCCCTGGGGGAAAATGAGCAGTTCTTC.

The J gene is TRBJ2-5, the V gene TRBV19; D remains unclear. The J call is in doubt because the DNA end fits TRBJ2-1 better. Germline lookup yields CDR1 LNHDA and CDR2 SQIVND (reference sequence). The CDR3 runs to 15 residues. The CDR3 region has the DNA TGTGCCAGTAGTATCATGCCCAGCTCCTACAATGAGCAGTTCTTC. The encoded protein is CASSIMPSSYNEQFF.

The rearrangement joins TRBV12-3 or TRBV12-4 to TRBJ1-6; 12 nucleotides agree with TRBD1. This CDR3 is built from 16 residues. Losses at the gene ends were 4 bases for V and 7 bases for J; bases not matched to a gene: 5. The CDR3 loop reads CASSSGTGGANSPLHF. CDR3 DNA: TGTGCCAGCAGTTCGGGGACAGGGGGCGCAAATTCACCCCTCCACTTT.

In its sample, this clonotype was seen a few times. This chain joins TRBV15 and TRBJ2-6, with 7 bases identical to TRBD1. CDR3 length: 17 residues. V was clipped by 5 bases and J by 1 base; unmatched bases: 8. From germline, CDR1 is LNHNV and CDR2 YYDKDF (reference sequence). This CDR3 reads CATSLRQGWSGANVLTF. DNA of the CDR3: TGTGCCACCAGCCTACGACAGGGATGGTCTGGGGCCAACGTCCTGACTTTC. Together with reference TRBV15 and TRBJ2-6, the CDR3 gives the full variable domain: DAMVIQNPRYQVTQFGKPVTLSCSQTLNHNVMYWYQQKSSQAPKLLFHYYDKDFNNEADTPDNFQSRRPNTSFCFLDIRSPGLGDTAMYLCATSLRQGWSGANVLTFGAGSRLTVL.

This chain connects TRBV5-8 to TRBJ2-6; the D gene could be TRBD1 or TRBD2 (5 bases each). V lost 1 base, J lost 4 bases, and 9 bases lay in between. This CDR3 spans 15 amino acids. Germline values: CDR1 SGHTS, CDR2 YDEGEE. The CDR3, as DNA: TGTGCCAGCAGCTTGTACGGGACCGGGGCCAACGTCCTGACTTTC. This sequence encodes CASSLYGTGANVLTF.

V gene TRBV5-5 combines with J gene TRBJ1-5; the match to TRBD1 covers 9 bases. Germline V gene data show CDR1 as SGHKS and CDR2 as YYEKEE (reference sequence). With 3 bases clipped from V and 6 bases from J, the junction kept 7 bases outside the gene matches. The CDR3 length is 15 residues. CDR3 region: CASSWGQGAAQPQHF. CDR3 nucleotides: TGTGCCAGCAGCTGGGGACAGGGAGCGGCTCAGCCCCAGCATTTT.

This chain links TRBV4-1 with TRBJ1-4; 8 bases align to TRBD1. V shed 0 bases and J 11 bases; nucleotides not matched to a gene: 17. Germline CDR1 is MGHRA and CDR2 is YSYEKL. The CDR3 totals 18 residues. CDR3: CASSQDPGQDLGMMKLFF. CDR3 bases: TGCGCCAGCAGCCAAGATCCGGGACAGGACCTCGGGATGATGAAACTGTTTTTT.

This clonotype was counted only a few times. The chain is built from TRBV15 and TRBJ2-5; D not certain. V was pared by 1 base and J by 5 bases, with 8 bases between. Germline V gene data show CDR1 as LNHNV and CDR2 as YYDKDF (reference sequence). The CDR3 has 13 amino acids. The CDR3 coding sequence is TGTGCCACCAGCAGAGGAGGAGTGGAGACCCAGTACTTC. Its protein is CATSRGGVETQYF.

The chain employs TRBV4-2 and TRBJ1-4; a possible D gene is TRBD1 (6 bases). In germline, CDR1 is LGHNA, CDR2 YNFKEQ. The CDR3 has 16 residues. Trimming removed 0 bases from V and 10 bases from J, with 18 bases in between. The CDR3 nucleotides read TGTGCCAGCAGCCAAGACGGGGGCTTCACGGGTGGAAAACTGTTTTTT. This codes for CASSQDGGFTGGKLFF.

The DNA of the CDR3 is TGCAGTGCTAGACTCGACTCCGGGGCTTACGAGCAGTACTTC. Protein product: CSARLDSGAYEQYF. J is TRBJ2-7 and V is TRBV20-1; D tentatively reads TRBD1 or TRBD2 (5 bases each). V gave up 2 bases and J gave up 4 bases, with 15 bases separating them. Germline V gene sequence: CDR1 DFQATT, CDR2 SNEGSKA (reference sequence). The CDR3 contains 14 residues.

This clonotype was detected a few times. The genes are TRBV20-1 and TRBJ2-7; 9 nucleotides match TRBD1. Germline trimming cut 7 bases from V and 0 bases from J; bases unmatched to any gene: 4. Germline assignment: CDR1 DFQATT and CDR2 SNEGSKA (reference sequence). This CDR3 comprises 13 residues. The CDR3: CSGTGDPSYEQYF. The CDR3 DNA reads TGCAGTGGGACAGGGGACCCCTCCTACGAGCAGTACTTC.

The chain has TRBV20-1 and TRBJ2-2; D gene uncertain. This CDR3 spans 11 amino acids. The ends were cut back, 4 bases at V and 12 bases at J, with 12 bases in the middle. The germline gives CDR1 DFQATT, CDR2 SNEGSKA (reference sequence). CDR3 residues: CSATDTWKLFF. The CDR3 DNA reads TGCAGTGCTACAGATACGTGGAAGCTGTTTTTT.

The chain is built from TRBV5-1 and TRBJ2-7; D is perhaps TRBD1 (6 bases). Germline V gene lookup returns CDR1 SGHRS and CDR2 YFSETQ. The CDR3 totals 15 residues. The V and J ends lost 0 bases and 0 bases respectively, with 10 bases between them. The CDR3 loop is CASSLGTESSYEQYF. The DNA of the CDR3 is TGCGCCAGCAGCTTGGGGACAGAGAGCTCCTACGAGCAGTACTTC.

In its sample, this clonotype was seen a few times. The chain couples TRBV28 to TRBJ1-4; D gene uncertain. With 3 bases removed from V and 8 bases from J, the gap between germline ends came to 13 bases. Germline lookup yields CDR1 MDHEN and CDR2 SYDVKM. The CDR3 is 14 amino acids. The CDR3 DNA sequence: TGTGCCAGCAGTTTGTTAGGGTCGGCCGAAAAACTGTTTTTT. It is translated as CASSLLGSAEKLFF.

This rearrangement joins TRBV20-1 to TRBJ2-1; D might be TRBD2 (6 bases). From germline, CDR1 is DFQATT and CDR2 SNEGSKA (reference sequence). V lost 5 bases to trimming and J lost 0 bases, with 17 bases between them. The CDR3 has 16 residues. CDR3 loop: CSAHPLAENSYNEQFF. The CDR3 DNA follows: TGCAGTGCTCACCCCTTAGCGGAAAACTCCTACAATGAGCAGTTCTTC.

In its sample, this clonotype was seen a few times. The gene calls are TRBV20-1 and TRBJ2-2, with 10 bases lining up with TRBD1. Per germline, CDR1 DFQATT and CDR2 SNEGSKA (reference sequence). This CDR3 has 15 residues. V lost 3 bases and J lost 5; bases outside the gene matches: 6. The CDR3 DNA sequence: TGCAGTGCTAGCAACGACAGGGGGCGAACCGGGGAGCTGTTTTTT. It yields the protein CSASNDRGRTGELFF.

This clonotype was observed a few times. The V and J genes are TRBV5-1 and TRBJ1-1; TRBD1 is a possible D gene (5 bases). Germline V gene sequence: CDR1 SGHRS, CDR2 YFSETQ. Deletions cut 3 bases from V and 2 bases from J, with 11 bases between. This CDR3 comprises 14 residues. The CDR3 loop reads CASSSGPINTEAFF. The CDR3 region has the DNA TGCGCCAGCAGCTCGGGGCCGATTAACACTGAAGCTTTCTTT. Variable domain in full (rest from reference TRBV5-1 and TRBJ1-1): KAGVTQTPRYLIKTRGQQVTLSCSPISGHRSVSWYQQTPGQGLQFLFEYFSETQRNKGNFPGRFSGRQFSNSRSEMNVSTLELGDSALYLCASSSGPINTEAFFGQGTRLTVV.

This clonotype came up many times. The rearrangement joins TRBV24-1 to TRBJ2-5, with D uncertain. This CDR3 comprises 13 residues. Germline values: CDR1 KGHDR, CDR2 SFDVKD. Deletions cut 2 bases from V and 2 bases from J, with 5 bases between. The DNA of the CDR3 is TGTGCCACCAGTGATTCGACTCAAGAGACCCAGTACTTC. Its translation: CATSDSTQETQYF.

This clonotype was observed a few times. This rearrangement joins TRBV11-2 to TRBJ2-3; D uncertain. Germline V gene data show CDR1 as SGHAT and CDR2 as FQNNGV. This CDR3 contains 16 residues. V dropped 0 bases and J dropped 0 bases, with 10 bases sitting between them. CDR3 region: CASSLDGLLSTDTQYF. For the CDR3, the DNA is TGTGCCAGCAGCTTAGATGGTCTGTTGAGCACAGATACGCAGTATTTT.

There are a few counts of this clonotype. V is TRBV19 and J is TRBJ2-5; 8 nucleotides agree with TRBD1. J lost 8 bases, V lost 5 bases, and 10 bases had no gene match. Germline V lookup: CDR1 LNHDA, CDR2 SQIVND (reference sequence). The CDR3 length is 14 residues. Here the CDR3 DNA reads TGTGCCAGTAGTTTCCGGGACAGGACATCTACCCAGTACTTC. Translating gives CASSFRDRTSTQYF.

This clonotype was found a few times. The gene calls are TRBV10-3 and TRBJ1-5; no firm D call. Germline assignment: CDR1 ENHRY and CDR2 SYGVKD. This CDR3 is built from 13 residues. V lost 7 bases and J lost 0, with 7 bases in between. Here the CDR3 DNA reads TGTGCCATCAAGGAGTATAGCAATCAGCCCCAGCATTTT. Translation gives CAIKEYSNQPQHF.

This clonotype was observed once. J is TRBJ2-5 and V is TRBV7-3; perhaps TRBD1 as D (6 bases). Gene TRBJ2-1 matches the end of the DNA better, so the J call may be wrong. Germline CDR1 and CDR2: SGHTA and FQGTGA. The CDR3 contains 13 residues. The CDR3 reads CASSPNRVGEQFF. CDR3 in DNA: TGTGCCAGCAGCCCAAACAGGGTCGGTGAGCAGTTCTTC.

The sample holds a few counts of this clonotype. The chain combines TRBV19 with TRBJ2-2; possible D gene TRBD2, 6 bases. V was pared by 8 bases and J by 4 bases, with 14 bases between. Germline V gene data show CDR1 as LNHDA and CDR2 as SQIVND (reference sequence). This CDR3 is built from 14 residues. The CDR3 DNA follows: TGTGCCAGTTCACTAGCCGACCGCACCGGGGAGCTGTTTTTT. It translates to CASSLADRTGELFF.

The rearrangement uses TRBV12-3 or TRBV12-4 and TRBJ1-1; no firm D call. Between the trimmed V and J ends, which lost 3 bases and 1 base, there was a span of 6 bases. The CDR3 sequence is 13 residues long. CDR3 bases: TGTGCCAGCAGTTTGATGCAGAACACTGAAGCTTTCTTT. Translated, it gives CASSLMQNTEAFF.

The chain links TRBV4-2 to TRBJ2-2, with D possibly TRBD1 on 5 matching bases. V lost 0 bases, J lost 4 bases, and 12 bases lay in between. This CDR3 comprises 16 residues. The germline V gene has CDR1 LGHNA and CDR2 YNFKEQ. The CDR3 reads CASSQDETQVTGELFF. The CDR3, as DNA: TGTGCCAGCAGCCAAGATGAGACACAGGTCACCGGGGAGCTGTTTTTT.